The clone carrying this T cell receptor (beta chain) was seen a single time. Trimming removed 3 bases from V and 8 bases from J; junction bases left unmatched: 8. The CDR3 extends over 15 amino acids. Germline V gene lookup returns CDR1 SNHLY and CDR2 FYNNEI. The age range of participants was 18 to 89 years, with residence in around 22 US areas. Participants reported their clinical history, and cohort assignment relied on those reports. All recovered Cohort 3 donors got two negative PCRs, got clearance, or saw symptom resolution. Here immunoSEQ multiplex PCR was the method, and the copy in TCRdb shows in-frame clones only, minus some. The table has some 300,000 clones, 75% to 90% seen once; the top ten hold 1.5% to 2%. This sample is part of a study of blood T cell repertoires in COVID-19. Study information: T cells, B-cell-depleted T cells, or PBMCs supplied cDNA or gDNA.

Sequenced material: PBMCs or T cells enriched from blood (not recorded which). The chain employs TRBV2 and TRBJ1-2; TRBD1 agrees at 11 bases. The TCR sequence derives from a woman in her thirties or forties who had recovered from COVID-19. CDR3 coding DNA: TGTGCCAGCAGTGATAGGACAGGGGGCGTGAAAGGCTACACCTTC. This encodes CASSDRTGGVKGYTF.